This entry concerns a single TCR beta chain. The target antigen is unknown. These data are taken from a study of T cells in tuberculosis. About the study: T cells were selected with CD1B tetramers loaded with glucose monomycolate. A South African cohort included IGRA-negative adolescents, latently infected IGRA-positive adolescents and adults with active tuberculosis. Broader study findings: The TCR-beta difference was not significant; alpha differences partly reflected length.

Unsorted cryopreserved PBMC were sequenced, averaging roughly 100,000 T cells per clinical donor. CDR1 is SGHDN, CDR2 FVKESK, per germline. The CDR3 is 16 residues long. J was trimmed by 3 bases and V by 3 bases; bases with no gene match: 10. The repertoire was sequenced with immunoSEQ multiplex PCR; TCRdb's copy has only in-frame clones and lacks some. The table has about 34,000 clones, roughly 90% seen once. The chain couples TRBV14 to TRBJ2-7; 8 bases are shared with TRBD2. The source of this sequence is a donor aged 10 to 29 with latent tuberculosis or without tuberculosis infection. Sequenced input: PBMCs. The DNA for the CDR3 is TGTGCCAGCAGCCAGGGGCTAGCGGGCCTCGGCTACGAGCAGTACTTC. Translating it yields CASSQGLAGLGYEQYF.